The TCR beta chain under discussion was sequenced for a study of T cell responses to AZD1222 COVID-19 vaccine. Overall study: Both about-4-week and about-12-week second-dose recipients were combined.

Study-wide results and limits: Donors, mostly white British, included more females; clonal diversity was possibly underestimated.

On this clone itself: Its specificity is unknown.

Libraries were prepared by immunoSEQ multiplex PCR; TCRdb keeps only in-frame clonotypes and omits some of them. The table shows some 110,000 clones, with more than 65% occurring only once. In germline, CDR1 is SQVTM, CDR2 ANQGSEA. The CDR3 extends over 13 amino acids. This chain joins TRBV29-1 and TRBJ2-5; possible D gene TRBD2, 6 bases. This clonotype originated in an adult in good health. The sample here was peripheral blood, taken on day 0 of AZD1222 vaccination. The CDR3 loop reads CGVDGGLQETQYF. The CDR3 DNA follows: TGCGGAGTCGACGGGGGACTCCAAGAGACCCAGTACTTC.